This passage covers 30 T cell receptor beta chains from one sample sequenced in a study of shared clonotypes between healthy human individuals. The table came from immunoSEQ multiplex PCR; TCRdb's copy has only in-frame clones and leaves some out. The data show around 690,000 clones, 90% seen once. Sequenced material: memory CD8+ T cells from PBMCs. Subset in this sample: CD45RO+ cells pooled with CCR7-negative TemRA cells. The receptors here all came from a man younger than 30 in good health. Some clones in this sample may be carry-over from other donors' samples.

The V and J genes are TRBV7-9 and TRBJ2-7, with 11 bases matching TRBD1. Germline V gene sequence: CDR1 SEHNR, CDR2 FQNEAQ (reference sequence). The CDR3 extends over 17 amino acids. V dropped 4 bases and J dropped 4; count of bases not matched to a gene: 12. The CDR3 loop is CASSWPRTGGLGYEQYF. The CDR3 DNA reads TGTGCCAGCAGCTGGCCCAGGACAGGGGGCTTGGGTTACGAGCAGTACTTC. The full variable domain, in which reference TRBV7-9 and TRBJ2-7 provide the parts outside the CDR3, is DTGVSQNPRHKITKRGQNVTFRCDPISEHNRLYWYRQTLGQGPEFLTYFQNEAQLEKSRLLSDRFSAERPKGSFSTLEIQRTEQGDSAMYLCASSWPRTGGLGYEQYFGPGTRLTVT.

CDR3 bases: TGTGCCAGCAGCACCGGACAGGCTGAAAAACTGTTTTTT. As protein: CASSTGQAEKLFF. The chain recombines TRBV28 with TRBJ1-4; 7 nucleotides match TRBD1. V dropped 6 bases and J dropped 7; count of bases not matched to a gene: 5. This CDR3 comprises 13 residues. In germline, CDR1 is MDHEN, CDR2 SYDVKM.

This clone was picked up one time. The V call is TRBV19, the J call TRBJ2-1, with 10 bases identical to TRBD2. CDR1 and CDR2 from the germline V gene are LNHDA and SQIVND (reference sequence). The CDR3 spans 15 residues. The J segment lost 4 bases and the V segment lost 3 bases, leaving 3 bases of the junction unmatched. The CDR3 loop reads CASSMLAGDYNEQFF. CDR3 DNA: TGTGCCAGTAGTATGCTAGCGGGAGATTACAATGAGCAGTTCTTC.

The chain joins TRBV9 to TRBJ1-2; TRBD1 is a possible D gene (5 bases). V lost 3 bases, J lost 8 bases, and 11 bases lay in between. Germline CDR1 is SGDLS and CDR2 is YYNGEE. The CDR3 consists of 12 residues. CDR3 in amino acids: CASSEGPWGYTF. DNA for the CDR3: TGTGCCAGCAGCGAGGGACCTTGGGGCTACACCTTC.

The V call is TRBV6-1, the J call TRBJ2-7, with unresolved D. The CDR3 sequence is 16 residues long. The germline V gene has CDR1 MNHNS and CDR2 SASEGT. The V end was cut by 0 bases, the J end by 1 base, with 13 bases between. CDR3 amino acids: CASSEALTTVSYEQYF. The CDR3 bases are TGTGCCAGCAGTGAAGCACTAACTACAGTTTCCTACGAGCAGTACTTC.

CDR3 coding DNA: TGTGCCAGCAGCCCAGAGGGACTAGGTCTTGCAGATACGCAGTATTTT. Translating gives CASSPEGLGLADTQYF. The genes are TRBV4-2 and TRBJ2-3, with 8 positions matching TRBD2. Trimming took 4 bases from V and 4 from J; bases not matched to a gene: 10. The CDR3 runs 16 residues. Germline lookup yields CDR1 LGHNA and CDR2 YNFKEQ.

The V call is TRBV7-9, the J call TRBJ2-5, with D unresolved. The CDR3 spans 13 residues. Germline V gene data show CDR1 as SEHNR and CDR2 as FQNEAQ (reference sequence). The V end lost 5 bases, the J end lost 1 base, and 8 bases lay between the germline ends. The CDR3: CASSDRRQETQYF. CDR3 DNA: TGTGCCAGCAGCGACCGTCGCCAAGAGACCCAGTACTTC.

The chain joins TRBV13 to TRBJ1-1, with 7 positions matching TRBD1. Germline V gene lookup returns CDR1 PRHDT and CDR2 FYEKMQ (reference sequence). Trimming at V came to 0 bases and at J to 4 bases, leaving 2 bases not matched to a gene. This CDR3 spans 14 amino acids. Written as DNA, the CDR3 is TGTGCCAGCAGCTTAGGTTCAGGGGGCACTGAAGCTTTCTTT. This encodes CASSLGSGGTEAFF.

This clone occurred once. The rearrangement joins TRBV5-1 to TRBJ2-1, with TRBD2 as a possible D gene (6 bases). CDR3 length equals 14 residues. V lost 1 base to trimming and J lost 10 bases, with 15 bases between them. Germline CDR1 reads SGHRS; CDR2 reads YFSETQ. In DNA, the CDR3 is TGCGCCAGCAGCTTGATCGGACTATGGGACGAGCAGTTCTTC. Protein: CASSLIGLWDEQFF.

The chain carries TRBV6-7 and TRBJ2-5, with D maybe TRBD1 (7 bases). TRBV6-7 is assigned to the ORF class and has an uncertain function. V was cut by 2 bases and J by 0 bases, with 10 bases left in between. The CDR3 has 15 amino acids. The CDR3 nucleotides are TGTGCCAGCAGTTACCGGGGGACAGACCAAGAGACCCAGTACTTC. It codes for CASSYRGTDQETQYF.

J is TRBJ2-1 and V is TRBV28; D remains ambiguous. CDR1 is MDHEN and CDR2 is SYDVKM in the germline V gene. This CDR3 region has 16 residues. V lost 2 bases to trimming and J lost 3 bases, with 14 bases between them. The CDR3 region is CASSLRRRRFYNEQFF. Written as DNA, the CDR3 is TGTGCCAGCAGTTTAAGAAGGCGGCGCTTCTACAATGAGCAGTTCTTC.

The gene calls are TRBV5-1 and TRBJ2-7, with D perhaps assigned TRBD1 or TRBD2 (5 bases each). The CDR3 covers 16 residues. Trimming took 4 bases from V and 0 from J, leaving 17 bases between them. Germline CDR1 reads SGHRS; CDR2 reads YFSETQ. CDR3 sequence: CASSPRGAEDSYEQYF. In nucleotides, the CDR3 is TGCGCCAGCAGCCCTCGAGGGGCGGAAGACTCCTACGAGCAGTACTTC.

This sequence joins TRBV28 and TRBJ1-4, with a possible D match to TRBD1 (6 bases). Trimming stripped 2 bases from V and 1 base from J, with 14 bases between. Looked up from germline, CDR1 is MDHEN and CDR2 is SYDVKM. This CDR3 spans 17 amino acids. The CDR3 DNA is TGTGCCAGCAGTTTACCCCCCCACAGGGTAACTAATGAAAAACTGTTTTTT. Translated: CASSLPPHRVTNEKLFF.

This CDR3 reads CASSADREVAYEQYF. The CDR3 coding sequence is TGTGCCAGCAGTGCGGACAGGGAGGTAGCCTACGAGCAGTACTTC. J is TRBJ2-7 and V is TRBV28; 8 positions match TRBD1. The CDR3 is 15 residues long. Germline CDR1 and CDR2: MDHEN and SYDVKM. J was trimmed by 2 bases and V by 5 bases; bases with no gene match: 8. Supplemented by reference TRBV28 and TRBJ2-7, the full variable domain reads DVKVTQSSRYLVKRTGEKVFLECVQDMDHENMFWYRQDPGLGLRLIYFSYDVKMKEKGDIPEGYSVSREKKERFSLILESASTNQTSMYLCASSADREVAYEQYFGPGTRLTVT.

This chain links TRBV10-2 with TRBJ2-7; no definite D call. The V gene lost 8 bases and the J gene lost 3 bases, with 17 bases spanning the gap. The CDR3 has 14 amino acids. Germline CDR1 reads WSHSY; CDR2 reads SAAADI. The CDR3 bases are TGCGCCAGCCTGTCACCAAAAAAGTACTACGAGCAGTACTTC. Amino acids: CASLSPKKYYEQYF.

The V call is TRBV28, the J call TRBJ1-5; unclear D gene. This CDR3 contains 14 residues. The V gene's germline CDR1 is MDHEN and CDR2 SYDVKM. The germline V and J ends were trimmed by 3 bases and 3 bases, with 9 bases remaining between them. The CDR3 protein is CASSLEHPNQPQHF. The CDR3 DNA reads TGTGCCAGCAGTTTGGAACACCCCAATCAGCCCCAGCATTTT. Drawing the rest from reference TRBV28 and TRBJ1-5, the complete variable domain is DVKVTQSSRYLVKRTGEKVFLECVQDMDHENMFWYRQDPGLGLRLIYFSYDVKMKEKGDIPEGYSVSREKKERFSLILESASTNQTSMYLCASSLEHPNQPQHFGDGTRLSIL.

The chain carries TRBV2 and TRBJ2-7, with 7 positions matching TRBD1. The CDR3 length is 15 residues. Germline V gene data show CDR1 as SNHLY and CDR2 as FYNNEI. The V gene end was trimmed by 6 bases and the J gene end by 0 bases; junction bases not matched to a gene: 8. The CDR3 nucleotides read TGTGCCAGCAGGGAATCAGGGGGAAACTCCTACGAGCAGTACTTC. This gives the protein CASRESGGNSYEQYF.

The V and J genes are TRBV18 and TRBJ1-4; D gene ambiguous. The CDR3 is 14 amino acids. V was trimmed by 3 bases and J by 5 bases, leaving 10 bases between them. Per germline, CDR1 KGHSH and CDR2 LQKENI. This chain's CDR3 is CASSPARGNEKLFF. The CDR3, as DNA: TGTGCCAGCTCACCGGCCCGGGGAAATGAAAAACTGTTTTTT.

V gene TRBV4-1 combines with J gene TRBJ2-3, with D hard to call. V lost 4 bases and J 3 bases, leaving 17 bases between the germline ends. There are 16 residues in the CDR3. CDR1 MGHRA and CDR2 YSYEKL come from the germline V gene. The CDR3 reads CASSPLTGAWTDTQYF. The CDR3 nucleotides read TGCGCCAGCAGCCCCTTAACTGGAGCTTGGACAGATACGCAGTATTTT.

The chain has TRBV7-8 and TRBJ2-7; 7 nucleotides align to TRBD1. CDR1 is SGHVS, CDR2 FQNEAQ, per germline. Unmatched junction bases numbered 13, after V lost 6 bases and J lost 2 bases. CDR3 length: 16 residues. DNA of the CDR3: TGTGCCAGCAGTTTGACCTATAGGACAGGTGCCTACGAGCAGTACTTC. Encoded protein: CASSLTYRTGAYEQYF.

In its sample, this clone was seen once. The chain is built from TRBV6-5 and TRBJ2-5; a possible D gene is TRBD2 (6 bases). This CDR3 is 12 amino acids long. From germline, CDR1 is MNHEY and CDR2 SVGAGI. V was trimmed by 2 bases and J by 5 bases, leaving 6 bases between them. CDR3 loop: CASSYAGETQYF. In DNA form, the CDR3 reads TGTGCCAGCAGTTACGCGGGGGAGACCCAGTACTTC.

The chain recombines TRBV7-8 with TRBJ2-7; TRBD1 agrees at 7 bases. The V segment lost 5 bases and the J segment 6 bases; nucleotides outside the gene matches: 10. The germline V gene encodes CDR1 SGHVS and CDR2 FQNEAQ. This CDR3 comprises 14 residues. CDR3 residues: CASSGGQLVGEQYF. As DNA, the CDR3 is TGTGCCAGCAGCGGGGGACAGTTAGTGGGCGAGCAGTACTTC.

J is TRBJ2-1 and V is TRBV7-8, with 9 bases lining up with TRBD2. The CDR3 sequence is 18 residues long. V was pared by 1 base and J by 4 bases, with 11 bases of the junction left unmatched. From germline, CDR1 is SGHVS and CDR2 FQNEAQ. CDR3 region: CASSLGRLSGSRYNEQFF. The CDR3 bases are TGTGCCAGCAGCTTAGGACGTCTTAGCGGGAGTCGTTACAATGAGCAGTTCTTC. The full variable domain, rest sourced from reference TRBV7-8 and TRBJ2-1, is GAGVSQSPRYKVAKRGQDVALRCDPISGHVSLFWYQQALGQGPEFLTYFQNEAQLDKSGLPSDRFFAERPEGSVSTLKIQRTQQEDSAVYLCASSLGRLSGSRYNEQFFGPGTRLTVL.

The V gene is TRBV10-2, the J gene TRBJ1-2; TRBD1 is a possible D gene (6 bases). The CDR3 consists of 13 residues. CDR1 is WSHSY, CDR2 SAAADI, per germline. V was trimmed by 4 bases and J by 4 bases, leaving 10 bases between them. CDR3 DNA sequence: TGCGCCAGCAGTGGACAGGAGTTCTATGGCTACACCTTC. Translation gives CASSGQEFYGYTF.

The chain carries TRBV25-1 and TRBJ2-1, with TRBD2 matching 9 bases. The CDR3 runs to 15 residues. J gave up 3 bases and V 5 bases, and 5 bases lay outside the gene matches. CDR1 is MGHDK and CDR2 is SYGVNS in the germline V gene. Here the CDR3 reads CASSSSGRGYNEQFF. CDR3 nucleotides: TGTGCCAGCAGTAGTAGCGGGAGAGGCTACAATGAGCAGTTCTTC.

This chain links TRBV19 with TRBJ1-1; 8 bases match TRBD1. V lost 9 bases and J lost 0; bases outside the gene matches: 9. The CDR3 is 15 amino acids. Germline V gene data show CDR1 as LNHDA and CDR2 as SQIVND (reference sequence). Here the CDR3 reads CASGRTGTMNTEAFF. In nucleotides, the CDR3 is TGTGCCAGCGGGAGGACAGGGACCATGAACACTGAAGCTTTCTTT. The full variable domain, with the rest looked up from reference TRBV19 and TRBJ1-1, is DGGITQSPKYLFRKEGQNVTLSCEQNLNHDAMYWYRQDPGQGLRLIYYSQIVNDFQKGDIAEGYSVSREKKESFPLTVTSAQKNPTAFYLCASGRTGTMNTEAFFGQGTRLTVV.

The rearrangement joins TRBV7-9 to TRBJ2-2; the D gene could be TRBD1 or TRBD2 (6 bases each). With 5 bases removed from V and 1 base from J, the gap between germline ends came to 11 bases. The CDR3 is made up of 15 amino acids. Germline V CDR1 and CDR2: SEHNR, FQNEAQ (reference sequence). The CDR3 sequence is CASSAGHQNTGELFF. CDR3 DNA sequence: TGTGCCAGCAGCGCGGGACACCAGAACACCGGGGAGCTGTTTTTT.

The chain employs TRBV11-2 and TRBJ2-3; the D gene is possibly TRBD2 (6 bases). The CDR3 is made up of 17 amino acids. Germline V CDR1 and CDR2: SGHAT, FQNNGV. V lost 5 bases to trimming and J lost 0 bases, with 18 bases between them. The CDR3 bases are TGTGCCAGCAGCGTGACGGTGGCGACTAGAAGCACAGATACGCAGTATTTT. This translates into CASSVTVATRSTDTQYF.

J is TRBJ1-4 and V is TRBV4-3; 7 bases fit TRBD1. The CDR3 has 16 residues. In germline, CDR1 is LGHNA, CDR2 YSLEER. With 0 bases clipped from V and 6 bases from J, the junction kept 7 bases outside the gene matches. CDR3 nucleotides: TGCGCCAGCAGCCAAGAAGGGGGCAGGGTGGATGAAAAACTGTTTTTT. It translates to CASSQEGGRVDEKLFF.

The chain links TRBV29-1 to TRBJ2-3; D may be TRBD1 or TRBD2 (5 bases each). Trimming stripped 8 bases from V and 1 base from J, with 16 bases between. CDR1 and CDR2 (germline): SQVTM, ANQGSEA. This CDR3 is 14 amino acids long. CDR3 DNA sequence: TGCAGCCCCCGTTTGGGGCGGGGCACAGATACGCAGTATTTT. Its protein is CSPRLGRGTDTQYF.